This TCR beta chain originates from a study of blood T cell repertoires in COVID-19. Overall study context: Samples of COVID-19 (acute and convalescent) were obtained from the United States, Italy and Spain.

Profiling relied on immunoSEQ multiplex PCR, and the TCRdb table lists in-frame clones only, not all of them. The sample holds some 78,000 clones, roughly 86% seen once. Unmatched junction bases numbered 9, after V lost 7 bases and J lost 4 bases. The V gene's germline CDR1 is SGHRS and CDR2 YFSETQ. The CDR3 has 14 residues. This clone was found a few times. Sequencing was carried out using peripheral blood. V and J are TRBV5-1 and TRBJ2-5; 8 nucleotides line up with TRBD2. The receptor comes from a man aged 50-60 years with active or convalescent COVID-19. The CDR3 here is CASANSGGPETQYF. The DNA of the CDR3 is TGCGCCAGCGCCAATTCGGGGGGGCCAGAGACCCAGTACTTC. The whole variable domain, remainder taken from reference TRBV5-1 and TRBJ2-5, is KAGVTQTPRYLIKTRGQQVTLSCSPISGHRSVSWYQQTPGQGLQFLFEYFSETQRNKGNFPGRFSGRQFSNSRSEMNVSTLELGDSALYLCASANSGGPETQYFGPGTRLLVL.